Listed below are T cell receptor beta chains from one sample, sequenced in a study of shared clonotypes between healthy human individuals. Assay used: immunoSEQ multiplex PCR; TCRdb lists only in-frame clones, some missing. The profile covers approximately 2.4 million clones, with 90% to 96% appearing a single time and roughly 0.13% taken by the ten largest. Sequenced sample: naive CD4+ T cells sorted from blood. The receptors stem from a man between 18 and 35 years old in good health. Each CDR3 is given with its conserved first and last residue. Each record gives: J gene, V gene, D gene, clone size, CDR3 protein, CDR3 DNA. A D gene is named only where the DNA matches it firmly. Clone size is stated in some rows and not others, as once, few, many or a class when expanded.

j_gene: TRBJ2-7; v_gene: TRBV10-2; d_gene: TRBD2; abundance: NA; CDR3aa: CASSREGGYEQYF; CDR3nt: TGCGCCAGCAGCCGGGAGGGGGGCTACGAGCAGTACTTC
j_gene: TRBJ1-2; v_gene: TRBV25-1; d_gene: NA; abundance: NA; CDR3aa: CASRPDSNYGYTF; CDR3nt: TGTGCCAGCAGACCCGACAGTAACTATGGCTACACCTTC
j_gene: TRBJ2-1; v_gene: TRBV28; d_gene: NA; abundance: NA; CDR3aa: CASSSDFRSYNEQFF; CDR3nt: TGTGCCAGCAGTTCGGACTTCCGCTCCTACAATGAGCAGTTCTTC
j_gene: TRBJ1-1; v_gene: TRBV5-4; d_gene: NA; abundance: once; CDR3aa: CASSSGRPPGTEAFF; CDR3nt: TGTGCCAGCAGCTCTGGACGCCCCCCCGGCACTGAAGCTTTCTTT
j_gene: TRBJ1-2; v_gene: TRBV28; d_gene: TRBD1; abundance: NA; CDR3aa: CASSSPGQGNYGYTF; CDR3nt: TGTGCCAGCAGTTCTCCGGGACAGGGAAACTATGGCTACACCTTC
j_gene: TRBJ1-5; v_gene: TRBV19; d_gene: NA; abundance: NA; CDR3aa: CASSFQGSRNQPQHF; CDR3nt: TGTGCCAGTAGTTTCCAGGGATCTCGGAATCAGCCCCAGCATTTT
j_gene: TRBJ2-5; v_gene: TRBV2; d_gene: NA; abundance: NA; CDR3aa: CASRYSVIQETQYF; CDR3nt: TGTGCCAGCAGGTACAGTGTTATCCAAGAGACCCAGTACTTC
j_gene: TRBJ2-1; v_gene: TRBV7-6; d_gene: TRBD2; abundance: NA; CDR3aa: CASSLHNLAGGRNEQFF; CDR3nt: TGTGCCAGCAGCCTACATAATCTAGCGGGAGGGAGGAATGAGCAGTTCTTC
j_gene: TRBJ2-1; v_gene: TRBV5-1; d_gene: TRBD2; abundance: NA; CDR3aa: CASSKGPGGEQFF; CDR3nt: TGCGCCAGCAGCAAGGGTCCGGGGGGTGAGCAGTTCTTC
j_gene: TRBJ1-6; v_gene: TRBV6-5; d_gene: NA; abundance: NA; CDR3aa: CASSPESSYNSPLHF; CDR3nt: TGTGCCAGCAGTCCCGAAAGCTCCTATAATTCACCCCTCCACTTT
j_gene: TRBJ1-1; v_gene: TRBV18; d_gene: TRBD1; abundance: NA; CDR3aa: CASSWDSQPINTEAFF; CDR3nt: TGTGCCAGCTCGTGGGACAGTCAACCGATAAACACTGAAGCTTTCTTT
j_gene: TRBJ2-3; v_gene: TRBV10-2; d_gene: TRBD2; abundance: NA; CDR3aa: CASSGTSGALTDTQYF; CDR3nt: TGCGCCAGCAGTGGGACTAGCGGGGCCCTCACAGATACGCAGTATTTT
j_gene: TRBJ2-2; v_gene: TRBV4-3; d_gene: NA; abundance: once; CDR3aa: CASRWELNTGELFF; CDR3nt: TGCGCCAGCAGGTGGGAATTGAACACCGGGGAGCTGTTTTTT
j_gene: TRBJ1-2; v_gene: TRBV7-9; d_gene: NA; abundance: NA; CDR3aa: CASSLLTGGDFDYGYTF; CDR3nt: TGTGCCAGCAGCTTATTAACTGGGGGCGATTTTGACTATGGCTACACCTTC
j_gene: TRBJ2-5; v_gene: TRBV19; d_gene: NA; abundance: NA; CDR3aa: CASTDLQGAQYF; CDR3nt: TGTGCCAGTACGGACCTGCAAGGAGCCCAGTACTTC
j_gene: TRBJ1-1; v_gene: TRBV2; d_gene: NA; abundance: NA; CDR3aa: CASSLRFLNTEAFF; CDR3nt: TGTGCCAGCAGCCTTCGATTTCTGAACACTGAAGCTTTCTTT
j_gene: TRBJ2-5; v_gene: TRBV4-2; d_gene: TRBD2; abundance: NA; CDR3aa: CASSQDPSGGVRETQYF; CDR3nt: TGTGCCAGCAGCCAAGATCCTAGCGGGGGGGTCCGAGAGACCCAGTACTTC
j_gene: TRBJ2-2; v_gene: TRBV7-2; d_gene: TRBD2; abundance: NA; CDR3aa: CASSLARLAGAGGELFF; CDR3nt: TGTGCCAGCAGCTTAGCTCGGCTAGCGGGAGCGGGCGGGGAGCTGTTTTTT
j_gene: TRBJ2-3; v_gene: TRBV4-1; d_gene: NA; abundance: NA; CDR3aa: CASSQEGYPIGTDTQYF; CDR3nt: TGCGCCAGCAGCCAAGAGGGGTACCCCATAGGCACAGATACGCAGTATTTT
j_gene: TRBJ2-5; v_gene: TRBV10-3; d_gene: NA; abundance: once; CDR3aa: CAISESATETQYF; CDR3nt: TGTGCCATCAGTGAGAGCGCCACAGAGACCCAGTACTTC
j_gene: TRBJ1-1; v_gene: TRBV10-3; d_gene: NA; abundance: NA; CDR3aa: CAIARDGTEAFF; CDR3nt: TGTGCCATCGCGAGGGACGGCACTGAAGCTTTCTTT
j_gene: TRBJ1-2; v_gene: TRBV7-2; d_gene: TRBD1; abundance: NA; CDR3aa: CASSPKQGSDGYTF; CDR3nt: TGTGCCAGCAGCCCCAAACAGGGGTCCGATGGCTACACCTTC
j_gene: TRBJ2-1; v_gene: TRBV4-3; d_gene: TRBD2; abundance: NA; CDR3aa: CASSQSLGLAKYNEQFF; CDR3nt: TGCGCCAGCAGCCAATCGTTAGGACTAGCGAAGTACAATGAGCAGTTCTTC
j_gene: TRBJ2-1; v_gene: TRBV4-1; d_gene: TRBD2; abundance: NA; CDR3aa: CASSTGLAGGDNEQFF; CDR3nt: TGCGCCAGCAGCACGGGACTAGCGGGGGGAGACAATGAGCAGTTCTTC
j_gene: TRBJ2-3; v_gene: TRBV5-4; d_gene: NA; abundance: NA; CDR3aa: CASSLAGSAILLRTDTQYF; CDR3nt: TGTGCCAGCAGCTTGGCTGGCAGCGCTATCCTCCTAAGGACAGATACGCAGTATTTT
j_gene: TRBJ1-6; v_gene: TRBV6-6; d_gene: NA; abundance: NA; CDR3aa: CASSYSGGRDSPLHF; CDR3nt: TGTGCCAGCAGTTACTCGGGGGGTCGGGATTCACCCCTCCACTTT
j_gene: TRBJ1-6; v_gene: TRBV5-1; d_gene: NA; abundance: NA; CDR3aa: CASSYEYNSPLHF; CDR3nt: TGCGCCAGCAGCTACGAGTATAATTCACCCCTCCACTTT
j_gene: TRBJ1-2; v_gene: TRBV23-1; d_gene: NA; abundance: NA; CDR3aa: CASSQEANYGYTF; CDR3nt: TGCGCCAGCAGTCAAGAAGCTAACTATGGCTACACCTTC
j_gene: TRBJ1-2; v_gene: TRBV19; d_gene: TRBD1; abundance: NA; CDR3aa: CASSVTGDGYTF; CDR3nt: TGTGCCAGTAGTGTAACAGGGGACGGCTACACCTTC
j_gene: TRBJ1-2; v_gene: TRBV5-3; d_gene: NA; abundance: NA; CDR3aa: CARSQRSGYTF; CDR3nt: TGTGCCAGAAGCCAAAGAAGTGGCTACACCTTC
j_gene: TRBJ2-7; v_gene: TRBV28; d_gene: NA; abundance: NA; CDR3aa: CASSNAIYEQYF; CDR3nt: TGTGCCAGCAGCAATGCTATCTACGAGCAGTACTTC
j_gene: TRBJ2-1; v_gene: TRBV19; d_gene: TRBD1; abundance: NA; CDR3aa: CASTTGIQSREQFF; CDR3nt: TGTGCCAGTACGACAGGGATACAATCTCGTGAGCAGTTCTTC
j_gene: TRBJ1-5; v_gene: TRBV2; d_gene: NA; abundance: NA; CDR3aa: CASSSAVNQPQHF; CDR3nt: TGTGCCAGCTCCTCGGCGGTGAATCAGCCCCAGCATTTT
j_gene: TRBJ1-2; v_gene: TRBV2; d_gene: NA; abundance: once; CDR3aa: CASSEGGGYTF; CDR3nt: TGTGCCAGCAGTGAGGGGGGAGGCTACACCTTC
j_gene: TRBJ2-5; v_gene: TRBV18; d_gene: NA; abundance: once; CDR3aa: CASSPLTETQYF; CDR3nt: TGTGCCAGCTCACCCCTCACAGAGACCCAGTACTTC
j_gene: TRBJ2-1; v_gene: TRBV5-4; d_gene: TRBD2; abundance: NA; CDR3aa: CATPGGGDNEQFF; CDR3nt: TGTGCCACCCCGGGGGGTGGGGACAATGAGCAGTTCTTC
j_gene: TRBJ2-7; v_gene: TRBV10-1; d_gene: TRBD1; abundance: NA; CDR3aa: CASSLRTGAGEQYF; CDR3nt: TGCGCCAGCAGTTTAAGGACAGGGGCTGGCGAGCAGTACTTC
j_gene: TRBJ2-7; v_gene: TRBV27; d_gene: NA; abundance: NA; CDR3aa: CASSSRPSREQYF; CDR3nt: TGTGCCAGCAGTTCCCGCCCTAGCCGCGAGCAGTACTTC
j_gene: TRBJ1-3; v_gene: TRBV11-2; d_gene: TRBD1; abundance: NA; CDR3aa: CASRPTGGYRGNTIYF; CDR3nt: TGTGCCAGCAGACCAACAGGGGGCTACCGGGGAAACACCATATATTTT
j_gene: TRBJ2-1; v_gene: TRBV5-1; d_gene: TRBD2; abundance: NA; CDR3aa: CASSSGEGLAGTQLF; CDR3nt: TGCGCCAGCAGCTCCGGGGAAGGACTAGCGGGGACCCAGCTCTTC
j_gene: TRBJ2-1; v_gene: TRBV7-2; d_gene: NA; abundance: NA; CDR3aa: CASSPGYNEQFF; CDR3nt: TGTGCCAGCAGCCCGGGGTACAATGAGCAGTTCTTC
j_gene: TRBJ1-1; v_gene: TRBV30; d_gene: TRBD1; abundance: once; CDR3aa: CAWSYSGGSGAFF; CDR3nt: TGTGCCTGGAGTTATTCAGGGGGCTCTGGGGCTTTCTTT
j_gene: TRBJ1-2; v_gene: TRBV7-9; d_gene: NA; abundance: NA; CDR3aa: CASSFGGYGYTF; CDR3nt: TGTGCCAGCAGCTTCGGCGGATATGGCTACACCTTC
j_gene: TRBJ1-1; v_gene: TRBV6-1; d_gene: NA; abundance: NA; CDR3aa: CASSASLSMNTEAFF; CDR3nt: TGTGCCAGCAGTGCTAGCCTCAGCATGAACACTGAAGCTTTCTTT